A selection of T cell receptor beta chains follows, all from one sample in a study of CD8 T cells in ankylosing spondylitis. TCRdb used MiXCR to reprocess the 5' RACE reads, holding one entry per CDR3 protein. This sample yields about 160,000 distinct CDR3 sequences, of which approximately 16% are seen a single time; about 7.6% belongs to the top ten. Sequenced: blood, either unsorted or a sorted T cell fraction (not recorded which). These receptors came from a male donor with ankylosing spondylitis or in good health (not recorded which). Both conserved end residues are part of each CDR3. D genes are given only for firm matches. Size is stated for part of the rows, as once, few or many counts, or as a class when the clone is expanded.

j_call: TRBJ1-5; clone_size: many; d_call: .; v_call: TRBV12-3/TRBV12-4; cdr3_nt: TGTGCCAGCAGTTTAAACAGGGATAGCAATCAGCCCCAGCATTTT; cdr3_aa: CASSLNRDSNQPQHF
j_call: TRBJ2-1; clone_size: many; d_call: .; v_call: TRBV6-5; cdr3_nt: TGTGCCAGCAGTTACGCCAACAATGAGCAGTTCTTC; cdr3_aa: CASSYANNEQFF
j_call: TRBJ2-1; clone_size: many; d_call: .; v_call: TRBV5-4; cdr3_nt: TGTGCCAGCAGCTTACCGGGACTTCTTAAACATGAGCAGTTCTTC; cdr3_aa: CASSLPGLLKHEQFF
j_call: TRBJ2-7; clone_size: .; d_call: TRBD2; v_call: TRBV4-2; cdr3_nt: TGTGCCAGCAGCCAAGGGACTAGCGGGAGCCTCACCTACGAGCAGTACTTC; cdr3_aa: CASSQGTSGSLTYEQYF
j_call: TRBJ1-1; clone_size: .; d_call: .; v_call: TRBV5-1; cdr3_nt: TGCGCCAGCACCTTTAAACGGAACTACGGAGCTTTCTTT; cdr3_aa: CASTFKRNYGAFF
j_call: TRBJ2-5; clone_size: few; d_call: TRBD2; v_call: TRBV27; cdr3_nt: TGTGCCAGCAGTCAAGGGACTAGCGGGAGAAAGACCCAGTACTTC; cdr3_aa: CASSQGTSGRKTQYF
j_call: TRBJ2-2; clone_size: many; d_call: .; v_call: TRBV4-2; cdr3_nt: TGTGCCAGCAGCCAAGATAATCCGGGCACCGGGGAGCTGTTTTTT; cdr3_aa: CASSQDNPGTGELFF
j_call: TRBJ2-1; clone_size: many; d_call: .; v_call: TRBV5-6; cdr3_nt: TGTGCCAGCAGCACCGGGAGTTTCAATGAGCAGTTCTTC; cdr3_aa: CASSTGSFNEQFF
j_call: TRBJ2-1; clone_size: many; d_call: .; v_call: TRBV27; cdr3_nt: TGTGCCAGCAGAAAAGTGGGGCGCGGTGAGCAGTTCTTC; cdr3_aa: CASRKVGRGEQFF
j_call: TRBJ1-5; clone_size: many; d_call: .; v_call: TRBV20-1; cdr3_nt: TGCAGTGCTAGTTCTGGCGGAAGCGGCAATCAGCCCCAGCATTTT; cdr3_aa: CSASSGGSGNQPQHF
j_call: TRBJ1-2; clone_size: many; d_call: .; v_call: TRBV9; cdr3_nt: TGTGCCAGCAGCGTAGGATCAGGTTGGGGCTACACCTTC; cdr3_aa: CASSVGSGWGYTF
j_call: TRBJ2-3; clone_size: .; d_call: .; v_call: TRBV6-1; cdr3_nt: TGTGCCAGCAGTGAAGGGGGACTCGCAGATACGCAGTATTTT; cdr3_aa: CASSEGGLADTQYF
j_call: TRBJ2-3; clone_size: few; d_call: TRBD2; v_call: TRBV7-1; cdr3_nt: TGTGCCAGCAGCTCATTAGCGGGGCCCGGCACAGATACGCAGTATTTT; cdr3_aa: CASSSLAGPGTDTQYF
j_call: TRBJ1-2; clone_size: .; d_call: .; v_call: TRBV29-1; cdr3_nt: TGCAGCGTTGAGGGGGCGGGTGTCTACACCTTC; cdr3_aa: CSVEGAGVYTF
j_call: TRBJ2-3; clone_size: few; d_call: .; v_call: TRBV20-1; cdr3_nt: TGCAGTGCCCCGGACGGCGGGAGCACAGATACGCAGTATTTT; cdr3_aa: CSAPDGGSTDTQYF
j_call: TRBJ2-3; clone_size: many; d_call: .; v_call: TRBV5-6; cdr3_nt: TGTGCCAGCAGCCACCCAGACAGCCCCACTTATACGCAGTATTTT; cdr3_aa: CASSHPDSPTYTQYF
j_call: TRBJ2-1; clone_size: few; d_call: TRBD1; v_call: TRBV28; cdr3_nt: TGTGCCAGCAGTCTCCACGTTACAGGGGGTCGGGGACTTCTATTCTTC; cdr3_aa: CASSLHVTGGRGLLFF
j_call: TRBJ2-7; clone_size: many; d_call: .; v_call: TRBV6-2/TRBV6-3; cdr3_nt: TGTGCCAGCGGCGTGGGAAACTACGAGCAGTACTTC; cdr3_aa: CASGVGNYEQYF
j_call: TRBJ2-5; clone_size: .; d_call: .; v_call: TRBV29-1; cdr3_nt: TGCAGCGTTGCTGAGGGGTCCCAAGAGACCCAGTACTTC; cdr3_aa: CSVAEGSQETQYF
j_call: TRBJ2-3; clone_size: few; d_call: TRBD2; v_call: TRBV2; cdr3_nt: TGTGCCAGCAGTGGGGAGGGCAGAAGGTTCACAGATACGCAGTATTTT; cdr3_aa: CASSGEGRRFTDTQYF
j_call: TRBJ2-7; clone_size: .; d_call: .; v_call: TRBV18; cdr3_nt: TGTGCCAGCTCACCAGAGACCGAGCAGTACTTC; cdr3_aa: CASSPETEQYF
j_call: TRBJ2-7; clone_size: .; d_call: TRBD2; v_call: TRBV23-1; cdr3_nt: TGCGCCAGCAGTCAATCGGTGTGGAAACCGGGACTAGCGTACGAGCAGTACTTC; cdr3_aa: CASSQSVWKPGLAYEQYF
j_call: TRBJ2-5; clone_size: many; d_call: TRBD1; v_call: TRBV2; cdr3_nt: TGTGCCAGCAGTGGAGACAGGGTAATAGAGACCCAGTACTTC; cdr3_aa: CASSGDRVIETQYF
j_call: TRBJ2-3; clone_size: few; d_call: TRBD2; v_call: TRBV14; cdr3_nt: TGTGCCAGCAGCCCCATTAAAGGACTAGCGGGAGAATGGACAGATACGCAGTATTTT; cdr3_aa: CASSPIKGLAGEWTDTQYF
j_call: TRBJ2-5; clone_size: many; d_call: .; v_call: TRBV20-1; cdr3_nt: TGCAGTGCTAGAGATTCAACAGGGCTCGAGACCCAGTACTTC; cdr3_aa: CSARDSTGLETQYF
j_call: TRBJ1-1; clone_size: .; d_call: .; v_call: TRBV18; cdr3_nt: TGTGCCAGCTCACCAGGAGAGGCTGAAGCTTTCTTT; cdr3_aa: CASSPGEAEAFF
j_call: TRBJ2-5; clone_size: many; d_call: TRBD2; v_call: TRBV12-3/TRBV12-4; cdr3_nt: TGTGCCAGCAGGTTAGGGGCAGGGAGGGAAGAGACCCAGTACTTC; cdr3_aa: CASRLGAGREETQYF